This T cell receptor beta chain stems from a study of glioma-infiltrating T cells. Using RNA template, CDR3s of TCR alpha and beta were amplified with iRepertoire arm-PCR. One-step reverse transcription and amplification started from roughly 100-400 ng of tissue mRNA or PBMC total RNA. From the multiplex PCR reads, TCRdb called clonotypes with MiXCR, one entry per CDR3 protein. There are fewer than 250,000 distinct CDR3 sequences in the sample; 32% occur only once, and 20% to 25% lies in the top ten. This clonotype was picked up many times. The clonotype originates from a human donor with low-grade glioma or glioblastoma, undergoing nonglioma brain surgery, or in good health (not recorded which). The sequencing input was glioma tissue, nonneoplastic brain tissue, or PBMCs (not recorded which).

This CDR3 reads CASSFATKETQYF. The CDR3 region has the DNA TGTGCCAGCAGCTTCGCGACCAAAGAGACCCAGTACTTC. The chain recombines TRBV11-2 with TRBJ2-5, with unresolved D. The CDR3 has 13 amino acids. Trimming removed 3 bases at V and 3 bases at J, with 8 bases between. CDR1 is SGHAT and CDR2 is FQNNGV in the germline V gene.